Below are 20 T cell receptor beta chains sequenced from a single sample in a study of metastatic and nonmetastatic thyroid tumors. No treatment of any kind had been given to any patient before thyroid surgery. From the PCR reads, TCRdb re-called clones with MiXCR. Counted here are roughly 98,000 clones, 14% to 15% occurring once; the ten biggest clones make up roughly 3.9%. Sequences were obtained from blood. All receptors come from a female donor with papillary thyroid cancer or a benign thyroid nodule (not recorded which). Some clones in this sample may be carry-over from other donors' samples.

At least ten counts were recorded for this clone. This rearrangement joins TRBV7-8 to TRBJ2-7; 7 nucleotides align to TRBD2. The CDR3 loop spans 13 amino acids. Trimming at V came to 6 bases and at J to 3 bases, leaving 5 bases not matched to a gene. CDR1 is SGHVS and CDR2 is FQNEAQ in the germline V gene. In nucleotides, the CDR3 is TGTGCCAGCAGGCCTCGGGGGGACTACGAGCAGTACTTC. Translating gives CASRPRGDYEQYF. The full variable domain, rest sourced from reference TRBV7-8 and TRBJ2-7, is GAGVSQSPRYKVAKRGQDVALRCDPISGHVSLFWYQQALGQGPEFLTYFQNEAQLDKSGLPSDRFFAERPEGSVSTLKIQRTQQEDSAVYLCASRPRGDYEQYFGPGTRLTVT.

This clone was observed a handful of times. V gene TRBV6-2 or TRBV6-3 combines with J gene TRBJ2-7; 7 bases match TRBD2. Germline values: CDR1 MNHEY, CDR2 SVGEGT. The V and J ends lost 7 bases and 2 bases, in that order; junction bases with no gene match: 11. CDR3 length equals 15 residues. DNA of the CDR3: TGTGCCAGCAATAATGCCCGACTAGCTGCCTACGAGCAGTACTTC. It encodes CASNNARLAAYEQYF.

Of note for this clone: This may arise from a read error, as a much more abundant clone is one base away. The rearrangement uses TRBV7-3 and TRBJ2-3, with D unresolved. CDR3 size: 16 residues. Between the trimmed V and J ends, which lost 3 bases and 2 bases, there was a span of 15 bases. Germline CDR1 reads SGHTA; CDR2 reads FQGTGA. The CDR3 nucleotides read TGTGCCAGCAGCTTGGTTTCGTCCGCTGACACAGATACGCAGTATTTT. It encodes CASSLVSSADTDTQYF. The variable domain in full, with the rest retrieved from reference TRBV7-3 and TRBJ2-3, is GAGVSQTPSNKVTEKGKYVELRCDPISGHTALYWYRQSLGQGPEFLIYFQGTGAADDSGLPNDRFFAVRPEGSVSTLKIQRTERGDSAVYLCASSLVSSADTDTQYFGPGTRLTVL.

This chain connects TRBV11-2 to TRBJ2-3; possible D gene TRBD2, 5 bases. Germline V lookup: CDR1 SGHAT, CDR2 FQNNGV. This CDR3 is 14 amino acids long. The V end lost 5 bases, the J end lost 10 bases, and 19 bases lay between the germline ends. The CDR3, as DNA: TGTGCCAGCAGCGACGGGATTACGGGAAGGGCGCAGTATTTT. This encodes CASSDGITGRAQYF.

The table lists this clone with many counts. V is TRBV2 and J is TRBJ2-7; perhaps TRBD1 as D (5 bases). Trimming cost V 6 bases and J 3 bases, with 12 bases left between them. Germline values: CDR1 SNHLY, CDR2 FYNNEI. The CDR3 consists of 13 residues. CDR3 coding DNA: TGTGCCAGCAGCTCCCAGGGTGGCTACGAGCAGTACTTC. It codes for CASSSQGGYEQYF.

The table lists this clone with many counts. The chain employs TRBV20-1 and TRBJ2-7; D remains ambiguous. CDR3 length: 13 residues. With 3 bases removed from V and 0 bases from J, the gap between germline ends came to 9 bases. The V gene's germline CDR1 is DFQATT and CDR2 SNEGSKA (reference sequence). For the CDR3, the DNA is TGCAGTGCTAGTCACCGCCTCTCCTACGAGCAGTACTTC. As protein: CSASHRLSYEQYF.

Of note for this clone: This could be a read error, since a much larger clone is one nucleotide away. The V call is TRBV20-1, the J call TRBJ2-7; 8 bases align to TRBD2. Germline V gene data show CDR1 as DFQATT and CDR2 as SNEGSKA (reference sequence). The CDR3 length is 12 residues. This chain's CDR3 is CITPSGSWGQYF. CDR3 sequence (DNA): TGCATCACCCCTAGCGGGTCCTGGGGGCAGTACTTC.

This clone appeared many times. The chain has TRBV6-1 and TRBJ1-2; D gene ambiguous. The CDR3 is 12 residues long. The germline gives CDR1 MNHNS, CDR2 SASEGT. Trimming stripped 7 bases from V and 4 bases from J, with 10 bases between. In DNA form, the CDR3 reads TGTGCCAGCACCCCGGGCCTCTATGGCTACACCTTC. Translating it yields CASTPGLYGYTF.

This clone showed up many times. The chain is built from TRBV7-8 and TRBJ1-1, with TRBD1 identical over 11 bases. The CDR3 has 18 residues. From germline, CDR1 is SGHVS and CDR2 FQNEAQ. The ends lost 5 bases at V and 2 bases at J; junction bases unmatched: 13. The CDR3: CASSLSRDRGGPNTEAFF. The DNA of the CDR3 is TGTGCCAGCAGCCTATCCCGGGACAGGGGGGGGCCTAACACTGAAGCTTTCTTT.

Comments on this clone: One end of the junction fails to match germline, which may point to a read error. This sequence joins TRBV30 and TRBJ1-4, with unresolved D. Germline V gene sequence: CDR1 GTSNPN, CDR2 SVGIG (reference sequence). This CDR3 has 16 residues. CDR3 sequence: CAWSYGCDGYTEKLFF. CDR3 DNA: TGTGCCTGGAGTTATGGGTGTGACGGTTACACCGAAAAACTGTTCTTT.

In its sample, this clone was seen many times. The chain is built from TRBV19 and TRBJ2-1; 9 nucleotides match TRBD1. The germline V gene encodes CDR1 LNHDA and CDR2 SQIVND (reference sequence). The CDR3 consists of 15 residues. The V segment lost 6 bases and the J segment 7 bases; nucleotides outside the gene matches: 10. This CDR3 is CASSDSGQGGNEQFF. In nucleotides, the CDR3 is TGTGCCAGTAGCGACTCGGGACAGGGTGGGAATGAGCAGTTCTTC.

This clone has ten or more counts. The rearrangement joins TRBV19 to TRBJ2-5, with 8 bases matching TRBD1. V lost 7 bases, J lost 5 bases, and 6 bases stayed unmatched. The CDR3 extends over 13 amino acids. The germline V gene has CDR1 LNHDA and CDR2 SQIVND (reference sequence). CDR3 coding DNA: TGTGCCAGTACAAGGCAGGGGGCTGAGACCCAGTACTTC. It translates to CASTRQGAETQYF.

The sample holds many counts of this clone. The gene calls are TRBV7-9 and TRBJ2-7; 7 bases align to TRBD2. CDR3 length: 14 residues. Germline V lookup: CDR1 SEHNR, CDR2 FQNEAQ (reference sequence). V shed 5 bases and J 2 bases; nucleotides not matched to a gene: 6. The DNA of the CDR3 is TGTGCCAGCAGCGCAGCGGGGTCTACCTACGAGCAGTACTTC. Translating it yields CASSAAGSTYEQYF.

This clone was seen many times. The chain couples TRBV9 to TRBJ1-5, with 7 bases identical to TRBD1. Germline values: CDR1 SGDLS, CDR2 YYNGEE. The CDR3 is 15 amino acids. The V and J ends lost 3 bases and 2 bases, in that order; junction bases with no gene match: 5. The CDR3 sequence is CASSATGTGNQPQHF. As DNA, the CDR3 is TGTGCCAGCAGCGCGACAGGGACGGGCAATCAGCCCCAGCATTTT.

This clone came up once. The chain combines TRBV3-1 with TRBJ2-5; D may correspond to TRBD1 or TRBD2 (5 bases each). This CDR3 has 16 amino acids. Trimming removed 10 bases from V and 2 bases from J, with 23 bases in between. The germline V gene has CDR1 LGHDT and CDR2 YNNKEL (reference sequence). The CDR3 DNA follows: TGTGCCAAAAGCGGCCTCCTCCCGACAGTTCAAGAGACCCAGTACTTC. Protein: CAKSGLLPTVQETQYF.

This clone was seen many times. The chain couples TRBV20-1 to TRBJ1-6; D is unresolved. Per the germline V gene, CDR1 is DFQATT and CDR2 is SNEGSKA (reference sequence). The CDR3 spans 15 residues. V was pared by 1 base and J by 6 bases, with 13 bases between. The chain's CDR3 is CSARVGSAINSPLHF. The CDR3, as DNA: TGCAGTGCTAGAGTGGGTTCCGCGATTAATTCACCCCTCCACTTT.

V and J are TRBV11-1 and TRBJ2-3, with D perhaps TRBD2 (5 bases). V shed 3 bases and J shed 10 bases, with 26 bases lying between them. The CDR3 spans 17 residues. CDR1 and CDR2 from the germline V gene are SGHAT and FQDESV (reference sequence). The CDR3 loop is CASSLMVKSARTFAQYF. In DNA, the CDR3 is TGTGCCAGCAGCTTGATGGTAAAGTCAGCCCGGACTTTCGCGCAGTATTTT.

This clone was seen only a few times. This may be a read error, as it is one base from a much larger clone. V is TRBV6-1 and J is TRBJ1-2, with unresolved D. The CDR3 length is 12 residues. Germline V gives CDR1 MNHNS, CDR2 SASEGT. The V end was cut by 2 bases, the J end by 6 bases, with 7 bases between. The CDR3 region is CASSETSHGYTF. The CDR3 DNA is TGTGCCAGCAGTGAAACATCCCATGGCTACACCTTC.

This clone was observed many times. This sequence joins TRBV3-1 and TRBJ2-4; 11 bases map to TRBD2. The CDR3 has 18 amino acids. CDR1 is LGHDT, CDR2 YNNKEL, per germline (reference sequence). The V segment lost 1 base and the J segment 0 bases; nucleotides outside the gene matches: 5. The CDR3 loop is CASSQVASGGLAKNIQYF. CDR3 nucleotides: TGTGCCAGCAGCCAAGTGGCTAGCGGGGGGCTAGCCAAAAACATTCAGTACTTC. Full variable domain (missing parts from reference TRBV3-1 and TRBJ2-4): DTAVSQTPKYLVTQMGNDKSIKCEQNLGHDTMYWYKQDSKKFLKIMFSYNNKELIINETVPNRFSPKSPDKAHLNLHINSLELGDSAVYFCASSQVASGGLAKNIQYFGAGTRLSVL.

The rearrangement joins TRBV28 to TRBJ1-2, with TRBD1 as a possible D gene (6 bases). V was pared by 5 bases and J by 8 bases, with 21 bases between. Germline CDR1 reads MDHEN; CDR2 reads SYDVKM. This CDR3 comprises 15 residues. The CDR3, as DNA: TGTGCCAGCAGTGGGGGACAATCCCAAGTGGAAGGCTACACCTTC. This gives the protein CASSGGQSQVEGYTF.